Shown below are 31 T cell receptor beta chains from a single sample sequenced in a study of cytomegalovirus exposure and HLA in healthy donors. The method was immunoSEQ multiplex PCR; TCRdb's version includes in-frame clones alone and lacks a portion of them. The sample has 100,000 to 150,000 clones; roughly nine tenths are singletons. Source material: PBMCs. These receptors were taken from a young woman in good health and CMV-seronegative.

The rearrangement uses TRBV7-8 and TRBJ1-3; unclear D gene. V was shortened by 3 bases and J by 4 bases, with 4 bases between the two germline ends. The CDR3 is made up of 12 amino acids. The germline V gene has CDR1 SGHVS and CDR2 FQNEAQ. CDR3 DNA sequence: TGTGCCAGCAGCTTTCTGGGAAACACCATATATTTT. Its protein product is CASSFLGNTIYF.

The V and J genes are TRBV6-1 and TRBJ1-2, with 10 bases fitting TRBD1. This CDR3 has 16 amino acids. Germline CDR1 and CDR2: MNHNS and SASEGT. The V segment lost 1 base and the J segment 6 bases; nucleotides outside the gene matches: 8. Written as DNA, the CDR3 is TGTGCCAGCAGTGAAGTTTTGGGACAGGGGAATAATGGCTACACCTTC. Translating it yields CASSEVLGQGNNGYTF.

This clone was recorded once. The chain employs TRBV5-1 and TRBJ2-1; no firm D call. V lost 0 bases to trimming and J lost 2 bases, with 9 bases between them. Germline V gene sequence: CDR1 SGHRS, CDR2 YFSETQ. This CDR3 has 15 amino acids. The CDR3 DNA reads TGCGCCAGCAGCTTGGAAAGCGTCGCCTACAATGAGCAGTTCTTC. It translates to CASSLESVAYNEQFF.

V is TRBV2 and J is TRBJ2-7; D is perhaps TRBD2 (7 bases). V gave up 4 bases and J gave up 5 bases, with 27 bases separating them. The CDR3 sequence is 18 residues long. Germline values: CDR1 SNHLY, CDR2 FYNNEI. The CDR3 loop reads CASSAALLGGRSGHEQYF. In DNA, the CDR3 is TGTGCCAGCAGTGCCGCATTATTGGGGGGGCGGTCTGGCCACGAGCAGTACTTC.

V usage is TRBV29-1 and J usage is TRBJ2-1; D may be TRBD2 (5 bases). Germline values: CDR1 SQVTM, CDR2 ANQGSEA. CDR3 length: 10 residues. Trimming removed 6 bases at V and 10 bases at J, with 10 bases between. The CDR3 DNA follows: TGCAGCGTCCGGACTTGGGAGCAGTTCTTC. It translates to CSVRTWEQFF.

V gene TRBV7-9 combines with J gene TRBJ1-5; no clear D. The germline V gene has CDR1 SEHNR and CDR2 FQNEAQ (reference sequence). CDR3 length equals 14 residues. Trimming cost V 3 bases and J 0 bases, with 6 bases left between them. The CDR3 loop reads CASSFPGSNQPQHF. CDR3 nucleotide sequence: TGTGCCAGCAGCTTCCCCGGTAGCAATCAGCCCCAGCATTTT. Variable domain in full (rest from reference TRBV7-9 and TRBJ1-5): DTGVSQNPRHKITKRGQNVTFRCDPISEHNRLYWYRQTLGQGPEFLTYFQNEAQLEKSRLLSDRFSAERPKGSFSTLEIQRTEQGDSAMYLCASSFPGSNQPQHFGDGTRLSIL.

The V and J genes are TRBV7-9 and TRBJ2-2; perhaps TRBD2 as D (5 bases). The CDR3 totals 17 residues. V was shortened by 1 base and J by 5 bases, with 17 bases between the two germline ends. From germline, CDR1 is SEHNR and CDR2 FQNEAQ (reference sequence). The CDR3 DNA reads TGTGCCAGCAGCTTAGTAATCGGGAATGTAAGAACCGGGGAGCTGTTTTTT. This codes for CASSLVIGNVRTGELFF. Full variable domain (outside the CDR3, taken from reference TRBV7-9 and TRBJ2-2): DTGVSQNPRHKITKRGQNVTFRCDPISEHNRLYWYRQTLGQGPEFLTYFQNEAQLEKSRLLSDRFSAERPKGSFSTLEIQRTEQGDSAMYLCASSLVIGNVRTGELFFGEGSRLTVL.

The chain combines TRBV10-2 with TRBJ2-4, with D possibly being TRBD1 (5 bases). The V end lost 5 bases, the J end lost 6 bases, and 11 bases lay between the germline ends. This CDR3 comprises 13 residues. Germline V gene data show CDR1 as WSHSY and CDR2 as SAAADI. This CDR3 is CASSQGRGNIQYF. The CDR3 DNA sequence: TGCGCCAGCAGTCAGGGCCGAGGAAACATTCAGTACTTC.

The V and J genes are TRBV18 and TRBJ1-5; tentative D call: TRBD1 (6 bases). Germline V gene data show CDR1 as KGHSH and CDR2 as LQKENI. Deletions cut 3 bases from V and 5 bases from J, with 14 bases between. The CDR3 covers 15 residues. CDR3 sequence reads: CASSPFDRPHQPQHF. For the CDR3, the DNA is TGTGCCAGCTCACCGTTCGACAGGCCACATCAGCCCCAGCATTTT.

The chain joins TRBV6-5 to TRBJ1-3; a possible D gene is TRBD1 (5 bases). In germline, CDR1 is MNHEY, CDR2 SVGAGI. The CDR3 is 14 amino acids. The V end was cut by 0 bases, the J end by 5 bases, with 8 bases between. The chain's CDR3 is CASSYSGQRNTIYF. The CDR3 bases are TGTGCCAGCAGTTACTCGGGGCAAAGAAACACCATATATTTT.

The J gene is TRBJ2-6, the V gene TRBV2; TRBD1 aligns across 8 bases. With 6 bases clipped from V and 3 bases from J, the junction kept 16 bases outside the gene matches. In germline, CDR1 is SNHLY, CDR2 FYNNEI. This CDR3 comprises 19 residues. The DNA for the CDR3 is TGTGCCAGCAGGCCCATTGACGACAGGGGTGCATATGGGGCCAACGTCCTGACTTTC. Translating it yields CASRPIDDRGAYGANVLTF.

The chain employs TRBV2 and TRBJ2-7; D uncertain. CDR1 is SNHLY and CDR2 is FYNNEI in the germline V gene. V was shortened by 4 bases and J by 2 bases, with 9 bases between the two germline ends. There are 13 residues in the CDR3. The CDR3 loop is CASSVPETYEQYF. DNA for the CDR3: TGTGCCAGCAGTGTCCCGGAGACCTACGAGCAGTACTTC.

The chain carries TRBV7-9 and TRBJ1-3; D is unclear. Germline V CDR1 and CDR2: SEHNR, FQNEAQ (reference sequence). The CDR3 runs 15 residues. The V gene lost 5 bases and the J gene lost 0 bases, with 11 bases spanning the gap. Written as DNA, the CDR3 is TGTGCCAGCAGCCGGCGGGGTCGCTCTGGAAACACCATATATTTT. Protein product: CASSRRGRSGNTIYF.

On this clone: A junction end diverges from the germline sequence, so it may reflect a read error. The chain has TRBV7-7 and TRBJ2-6; D not certain. Germline CDR1 is SSHAT and CDR2 is FNYEAQ (reference sequence). The CDR3 totals 16 residues. The CDR3 spells CASSLGMGTGANVLTF. As DNA, the CDR3 is TGTGCTAGCAGCTTAGGGATGGGCACTGGGGCCAACGTCCTGACTTTC.

The chain has TRBV10-2 and TRBJ2-3; tentatively, D is TRBD2 (6 bases). Germline V lookup: CDR1 WSHSY, CDR2 SAAADI. The V end lost 6 bases, the J end lost 5 bases, and 21 bases lay between the germline ends. The length of the CDR3 is 16 residues. The CDR3 region has the DNA TGCGCCAGCAGGACCTCGGCGGGGATCGGAGGAGATACGCAGTATTTT. Its protein product is CASRTSAGIGGDTQYF.

In DNA, the CDR3 is TGCAGCGTTGGTCTAAACTCTGGGGCCAACGTCCTGACTTTC. This encodes CSVGLNSGANVLTF. V usage is TRBV29-1 and J usage is TRBJ2-6; no clear D. Trimming cost V 4 bases and J 0 bases, with 7 bases left between them. Looked up from germline, CDR1 is SQVTM and CDR2 is ANQGSEA. The CDR3 contains 14 residues.

This sequence joins TRBV6-6 and TRBJ1-5, with 10 bases matching TRBD1. Germline V lookup: CDR1 MNHNY, CDR2 SVGAGI (reference sequence). There are 16 residues in the CDR3. Trimming cost V 5 bases and J 3 bases; bases outside gene matches: 7. In DNA, the CDR3 is TGTGCCAGCAGTATCCGACAGGGGGCGAACAATCAGCCCCAGCATTTT. Its protein product is CASSIRQGANNQPQHF.

The genes are TRBV6-1 and TRBJ2-7; 9 bases map to TRBD2. Per germline, CDR1 MNHNS and CDR2 SASEGT. J gave up 2 bases and V 7 bases, and 6 bases lay outside the gene matches. There are 14 residues in the CDR3. In DNA form, the CDR3 reads TGTGCCAGCACAAGCGGGGGGACCCCCTACGAGCAGTACTTC. Translation: CASTSGGTPYEQYF.

This CDR3 reads CASDLTRSNNEQFF. CDR3 DNA sequence: TGTGCCAGCGATCTTACGAGGAGCAACAATGAGCAGTTCTTC. V and J are TRBV2 and TRBJ2-1; D gene ambiguous. This CDR3 comprises 14 residues. The V end was cut by 8 bases, the J end by 5 bases, with 16 bases between. CDR1 SNHLY and CDR2 FYNNEI come from the germline V gene.

The chain employs TRBV18 and TRBJ2-1; 14 bases fit TRBD2. The length of the CDR3 is 14 residues. Germline lookup yields CDR1 KGHSH and CDR2 LQKENI. The J segment lost 8 bases and the V segment lost 6 bases, leaving 3 bases of the junction unmatched. CDR3 protein: CASSPGLAGDEQFF. CDR3 nucleotides: TGTGCCAGCTCCCCGGGACTAGCGGGAGATGAGCAGTTCTTC.

The V and J genes are TRBV20-1 and TRBJ2-5, with TRBD1 identical over 9 bases. The CDR3 has 11 amino acids. V lost 6 bases and J lost 5; bases outside the gene matches: 1. Germline V CDR1 and CDR2: DFQATT, SNEGSKA (reference sequence). CDR3 sequence (DNA): TGCAGTGCCGGACAGGGGGAGACCCAGTACTTC. Its translation: CSAGQGETQYF.

This rearrangement joins TRBV29-1 to TRBJ2-7, with D tentatively TRBD1 (8 bases). The CDR3 consists of 14 residues. The V end lost 6 bases, the J end lost 2 bases, and 17 bases lay between the germline ends. The germline V gene encodes CDR1 SQVTM and CDR2 ANQGSEA. The CDR3 spells CSVRTGRGTYEQYF. Written as DNA, the CDR3 is TGCAGCGTGCGGACAGGGCGGGGGACCTACGAGCAGTACTTC.

The chain carries TRBV4-2 and TRBJ1-1; 9 bases line up with TRBD1. Germline assignment: CDR1 LGHNA and CDR2 YNFKEQ. This CDR3 is built from 14 residues. Trimming cost V 4 bases and J 6 bases; bases outside gene matches: 6. This chain's CDR3 is CASSLEQGASEAFF. The CDR3 DNA reads TGTGCCAGCAGCCTAGAACAGGGGGCTTCTGAAGCTTTCTTT.

The chain recombines TRBV7-3 with TRBJ1-1, with D perhaps TRBD1 (5 bases). The CDR3 extends over 14 amino acids. V gave up 0 bases and J gave up 3 bases, with 8 bases separating them. The germline V gene encodes CDR1 SGHTA and CDR2 FQGTGA. The CDR3 loop is CASSLTGVDTEAFF. Written as DNA, the CDR3 is TGTGCCAGCAGCTTAACAGGGGTGGACACTGAAGCTTTCTTT.

This chain connects TRBV2 to TRBJ1-5; D is perhaps TRBD1 (6 bases). CDR1 SNHLY and CDR2 FYNNEI come from the germline V gene. V lost 1 base, J lost 7 bases, and 11 bases lay in between. The CDR3 loop spans 14 amino acids. CDR3 protein: CASSEESGGQPQHF. DNA of the CDR3: TGTGCCAGCAGTGAAGAAAGTGGGGGCCAGCCCCAGCATTTT.

The chain employs TRBV6-1 and TRBJ2-7, with D possibly matching TRBD2 (5 bases). Per the germline V gene, CDR1 is MNHNS and CDR2 is SASEGT. With 6 bases removed from V and 0 bases from J, the gap between germline ends came to 9 bases. This CDR3 has 13 residues. CDR3: CASSGDISYEQYF. CDR3 DNA sequence: TGTGCCAGCAGCGGGGATATCTCCTACGAGCAGTACTTC.

This rearrangement joins TRBV4-1 to TRBJ2-5, with a tentative D call TRBD1 (7 bases). Germline V lookup: CDR1 MGHRA, CDR2 YSYEKL. V lost 0 bases, J lost 11 bases, and 22 bases lay in between. This CDR3 comprises 16 residues. The CDR3 region has the DNA TGCGCCAGCAGCCAAGATCTGGGGGCAGGGGGGTTCCGGCAGTACTTC. This codes for CASSQDLGAGGFRQYF.

This sequence joins TRBV5-1 and TRBJ2-7, with D possibly TRBD1 on 5 matching bases. The CDR3 contains 12 residues. V was trimmed by 4 bases and J by 3 bases, leaving 8 bases between them. Germline CDR1 SGHRS, CDR2 YFSETQ. CDR3 region: CASSGDSYEQYF. The CDR3 nucleotides read TGCGCCAGCAGCGGCGACAGCTACGAGCAGTACTTC.

V usage is TRBV6-1 and J usage is TRBJ2-7; possibly TRBD2 for D (6 bases). The CDR3 length is 14 residues. Germline lookup yields CDR1 MNHNS and CDR2 SASEGT. V was clipped by 7 bases and J by 4 bases, with 17 bases between them. The CDR3 nucleotides are TGTGCCAGCACCCAATCTGGGAGGCAGTACGAGCAGTACTTC. It is translated as CASTQSGRQYEQYF.

The chain combines TRBV5-1 with TRBJ2-7; a weak D match, TRBD1 (7 bases). V lost 4 bases to trimming and J lost 6 bases, with 26 bases between them. The CDR3 covers 17 residues. Germline CDR1 is SGHRS and CDR2 is YFSETQ. CDR3 nucleotides: TGCGCCAGCAGCCAAGGGACAGTCCGCGCCGGGAGTAGCGAGCAGTACTTC. It translates to CASSQGTVRAGSSEQYF.

This sequence joins TRBV7-8 and TRBJ1-4, with D uncertain. Germline CDR1 is SGHVS and CDR2 is FQNEAQ. Deletions cut 5 bases from V and 11 bases from J, with 18 bases between. The CDR3 totals 14 residues. CDR3 coding DNA: TGTGCCAGCAGCCCAGTAAGTTTCGTGCCGAAACTGTTTTTT. Protein sequence: CASSPVSFVPKLFF.